This TCR beta chain was observed in a study of cytomegalovirus exposure and HLA in healthy donors. Regarding the study as a whole: What a later analysis showed was that several of the most significant clusters appeared linked to common viral pathogens.

The PCR made use of 60 Vbeta and 13 Jbeta primers. Produced via immunoSEQ multiplex PCR; TCRdb's table is partial and in-frame only. The sample holds under 150,000 clones; approximately 85% are singletons and the top ten take roughly 1.8%. Trimming cost V 5 bases and J 3 bases; bases outside gene matches: 4. The germline CDR1 and CDR2 sequences are SGHAT and FQNNGV. CDR3 length: 15 amino acids. Concerning this clone itself: Its specificity is not known.

The sample consisted of PBMCs. This rearrangement joins TRBV11-2 to TRBJ2-5, with 12 positions matching TRBD2. The TCR comes from a boy between 5 and 17 years old in good health and CMV-seronegative. The CDR3, as DNA: TGTGCCAGCAGCAACGGACTAGCGGGAAAAGAGACCCAGTACTTC. Its translation: CASSNGLAGKETQYF.